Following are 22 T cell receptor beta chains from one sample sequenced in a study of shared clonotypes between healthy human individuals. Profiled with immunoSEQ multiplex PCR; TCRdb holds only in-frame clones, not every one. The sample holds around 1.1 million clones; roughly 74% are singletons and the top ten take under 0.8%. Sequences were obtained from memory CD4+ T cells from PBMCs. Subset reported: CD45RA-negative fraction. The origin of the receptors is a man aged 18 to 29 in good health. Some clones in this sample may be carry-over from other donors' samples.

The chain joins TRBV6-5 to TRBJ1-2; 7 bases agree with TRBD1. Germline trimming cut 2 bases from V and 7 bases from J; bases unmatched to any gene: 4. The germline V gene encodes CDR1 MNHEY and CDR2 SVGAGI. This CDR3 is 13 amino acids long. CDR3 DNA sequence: TGTGCCAGCAGTTACCAAAACAGGGGTGGCTACACCTTC. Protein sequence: CASSYQNRGGYTF.

The CDR3 here is CASSFFQGRGANVLTF. CDR3 sequence (DNA): TGTGCCAGCAGCTTTTTCCAGGGCCGTGGGGCCAACGTCCTGACTTTC. The chain joins TRBV5-6 to TRBJ2-6, with D tentatively TRBD1 (5 bases). The CDR3 has 16 residues. Per the germline V gene, CDR1 is SGHDT and CDR2 is YYEEEE. Trimming took 2 bases from V and 3 from J, leaving 12 bases between them.

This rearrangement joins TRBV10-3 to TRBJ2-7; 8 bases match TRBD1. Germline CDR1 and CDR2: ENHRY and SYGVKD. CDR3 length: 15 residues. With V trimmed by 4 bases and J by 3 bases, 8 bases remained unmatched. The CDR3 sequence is CAISADRARDYEQYF. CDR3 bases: TGTGCCATCAGTGCGGACAGGGCCCGAGACTACGAGCAGTACTTC.

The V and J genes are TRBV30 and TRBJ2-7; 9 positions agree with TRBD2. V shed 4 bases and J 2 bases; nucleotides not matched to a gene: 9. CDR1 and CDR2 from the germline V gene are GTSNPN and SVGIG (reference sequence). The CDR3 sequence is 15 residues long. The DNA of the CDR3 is TGTGCCTGGATGTTCGGCGGGACTAGCACCTACGAGCAGTACTTC. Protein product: CAWMFGGTSTYEQYF.

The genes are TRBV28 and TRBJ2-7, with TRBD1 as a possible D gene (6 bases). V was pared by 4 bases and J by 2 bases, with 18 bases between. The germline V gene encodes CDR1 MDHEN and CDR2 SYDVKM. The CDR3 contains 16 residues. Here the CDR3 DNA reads TGTGCCAGCAGTTCCACCCATGACAGGTCCCCCTACGAGCAGTACTTC. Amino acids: CASSSTHDRSPYEQYF. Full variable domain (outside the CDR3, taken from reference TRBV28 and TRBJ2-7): DVKVTQSSRYLVKRTGEKVFLECVQDMDHENMFWYRQDPGLGLRLIYFSYDVKMKEKGDIPEGYSVSREKKERFSLILESASTNQTSMYLCASSSTHDRSPYEQYFGPGTRLTVT.

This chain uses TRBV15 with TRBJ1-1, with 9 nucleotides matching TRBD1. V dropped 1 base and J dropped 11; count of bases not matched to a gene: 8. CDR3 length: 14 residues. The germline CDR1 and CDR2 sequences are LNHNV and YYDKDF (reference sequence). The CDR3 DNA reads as TGTGCCACCAGCAGAGGGGGACAGGGAGGCGGCGCTTTCTTT. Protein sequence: CATSRGGQGGGAFF.

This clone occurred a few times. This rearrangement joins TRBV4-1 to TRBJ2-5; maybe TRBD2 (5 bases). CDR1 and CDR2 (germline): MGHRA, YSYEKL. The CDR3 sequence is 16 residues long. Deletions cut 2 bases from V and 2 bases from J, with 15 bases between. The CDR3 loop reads CASSQPAGRSQETQYF. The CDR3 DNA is TGCGCCAGCAGCCAACCCGCGGGCAGGAGTCAAGAGACCCAGTACTTC.

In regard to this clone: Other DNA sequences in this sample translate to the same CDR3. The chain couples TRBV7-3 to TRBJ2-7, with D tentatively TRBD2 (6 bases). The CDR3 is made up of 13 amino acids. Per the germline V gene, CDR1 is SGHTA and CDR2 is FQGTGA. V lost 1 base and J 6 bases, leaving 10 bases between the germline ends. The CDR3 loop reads CASSLRRGGEQYF. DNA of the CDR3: TGTGCCAGCAGCTTAAGGAGGGGCGGCGAGCAGTACTTC.

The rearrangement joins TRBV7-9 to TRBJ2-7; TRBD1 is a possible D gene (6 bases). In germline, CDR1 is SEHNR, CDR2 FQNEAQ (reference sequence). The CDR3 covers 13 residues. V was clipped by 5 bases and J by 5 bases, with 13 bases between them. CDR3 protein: CASSQSTGNEQYF. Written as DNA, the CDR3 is TGTGCCAGCAGCCAAAGTACAGGGAACGAGCAGTACTTC.

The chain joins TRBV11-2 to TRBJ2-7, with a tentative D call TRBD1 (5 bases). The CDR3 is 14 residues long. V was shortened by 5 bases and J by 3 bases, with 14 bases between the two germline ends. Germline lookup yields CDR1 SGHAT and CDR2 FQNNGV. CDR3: CASSADSPHYEQYF. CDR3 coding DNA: TGTGCCAGCAGCGCAGACAGTCCGCACTACGAGCAGTACTTC.

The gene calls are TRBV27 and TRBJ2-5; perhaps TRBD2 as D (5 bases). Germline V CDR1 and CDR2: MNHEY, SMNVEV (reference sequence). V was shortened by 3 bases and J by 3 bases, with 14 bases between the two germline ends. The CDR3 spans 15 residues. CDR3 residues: CASSFGTSWEETQYF. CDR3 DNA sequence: TGTGCCAGCAGTTTCGGAACTAGTTGGGAAGAGACCCAGTACTTC.

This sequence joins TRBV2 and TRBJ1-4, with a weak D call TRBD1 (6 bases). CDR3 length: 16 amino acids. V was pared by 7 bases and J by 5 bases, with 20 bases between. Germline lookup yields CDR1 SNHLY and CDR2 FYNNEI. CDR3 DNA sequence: TGTGCCAGCACCAGAAGGAGGGACACTGGGAATGAAAAACTGTTTTTT. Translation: CASTRRRDTGNEKLFF.

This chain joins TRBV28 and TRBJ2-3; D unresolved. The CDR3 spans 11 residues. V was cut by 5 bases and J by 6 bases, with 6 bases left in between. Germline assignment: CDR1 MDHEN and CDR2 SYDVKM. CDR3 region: CASSVEDTQYF. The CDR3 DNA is TGTGCCAGCAGTGTTGAGGATACGCAGTATTTT. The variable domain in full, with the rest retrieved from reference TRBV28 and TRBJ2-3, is DVKVTQSSRYLVKRTGEKVFLECVQDMDHENMFWYRQDPGLGLRLIYFSYDVKMKEKGDIPEGYSVSREKKERFSLILESASTNQTSMYLCASSVEDTQYFGPGTRLTVL.

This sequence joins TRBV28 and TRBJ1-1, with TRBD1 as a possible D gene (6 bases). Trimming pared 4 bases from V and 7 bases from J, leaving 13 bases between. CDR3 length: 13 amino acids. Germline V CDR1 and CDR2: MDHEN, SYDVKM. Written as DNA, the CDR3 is TGTGCCAGCAGTTCCCTCGGGACACGTGAAGCTTTCTTT. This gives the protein CASSSLGTREAFF.

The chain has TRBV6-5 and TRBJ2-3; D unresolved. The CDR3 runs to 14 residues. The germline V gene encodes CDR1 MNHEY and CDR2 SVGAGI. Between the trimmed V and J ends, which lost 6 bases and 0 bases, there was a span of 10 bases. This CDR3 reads CASRVALSTDTQYF. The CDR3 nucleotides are TGTGCCAGCAGGGTAGCACTTAGCACAGATACGCAGTATTTT.

As DNA, the CDR3 is TGTGCCAGCAGCCCGGTGAGGGGGGTACAAGAGACCCAGTACTTC. Translation gives CASSPVRGVQETQYF. This chain links TRBV7-3 with TRBJ2-5; either TRBD1 or TRBD2 may fit D (6 bases each). The CDR3 runs to 15 residues. Germline-derived CDR1 and CDR2 are SGHTA and FQGTGA. V lost 5 bases, J lost 2 bases, and 15 bases lay in between.

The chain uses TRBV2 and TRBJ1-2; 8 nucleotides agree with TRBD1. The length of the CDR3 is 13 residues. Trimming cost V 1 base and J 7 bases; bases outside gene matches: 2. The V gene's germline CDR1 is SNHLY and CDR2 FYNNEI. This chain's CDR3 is CASSEVRGPGYTF. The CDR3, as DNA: TGTGCCAGCAGTGAAGTCAGGGGGCCTGGCTACACCTTC.

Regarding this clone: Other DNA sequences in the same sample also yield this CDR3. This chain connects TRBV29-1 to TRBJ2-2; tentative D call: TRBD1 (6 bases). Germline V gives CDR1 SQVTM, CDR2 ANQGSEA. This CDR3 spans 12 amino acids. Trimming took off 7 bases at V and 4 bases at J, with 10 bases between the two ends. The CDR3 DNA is TGCAGCGCAGGGGTTTCCACCGGGGAGCTGTTTTTT. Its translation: CSAGVSTGELFF.

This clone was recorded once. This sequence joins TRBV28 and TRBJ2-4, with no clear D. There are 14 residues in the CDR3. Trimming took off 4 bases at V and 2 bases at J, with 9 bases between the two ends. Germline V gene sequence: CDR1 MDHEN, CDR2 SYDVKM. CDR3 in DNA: TGTGCCAGCAGTTCCAGTTTGACCAAAAACATTCAGTACTTC. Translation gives CASSSSLTKNIQYF.

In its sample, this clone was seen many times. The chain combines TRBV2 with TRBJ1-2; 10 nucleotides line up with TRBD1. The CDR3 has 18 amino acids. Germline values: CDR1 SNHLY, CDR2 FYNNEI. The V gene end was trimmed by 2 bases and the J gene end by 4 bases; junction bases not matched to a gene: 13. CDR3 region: CASSERRGQGTYGYGYTF. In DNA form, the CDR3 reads TGTGCCAGCAGTGAACGGAGGGGACAGGGGACCTACGGCTATGGCTACACCTTC.

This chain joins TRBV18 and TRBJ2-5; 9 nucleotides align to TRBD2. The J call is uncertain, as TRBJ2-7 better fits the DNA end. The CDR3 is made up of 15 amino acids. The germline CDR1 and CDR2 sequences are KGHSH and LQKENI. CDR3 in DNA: TGTGCCAGCTCACCATCTTTAGCGGGAGACTACGAGCAGTACTTC. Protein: CASSPSLAGDYEQYF.

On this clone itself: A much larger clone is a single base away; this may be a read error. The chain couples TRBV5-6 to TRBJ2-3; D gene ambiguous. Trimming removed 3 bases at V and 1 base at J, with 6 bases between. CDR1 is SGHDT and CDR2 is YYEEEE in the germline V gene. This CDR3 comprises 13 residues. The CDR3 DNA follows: TGTGCCAGCAGCTCAAAGGGCACAGATACGCAGTATTTT. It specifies CASSSKGTDTQYF.